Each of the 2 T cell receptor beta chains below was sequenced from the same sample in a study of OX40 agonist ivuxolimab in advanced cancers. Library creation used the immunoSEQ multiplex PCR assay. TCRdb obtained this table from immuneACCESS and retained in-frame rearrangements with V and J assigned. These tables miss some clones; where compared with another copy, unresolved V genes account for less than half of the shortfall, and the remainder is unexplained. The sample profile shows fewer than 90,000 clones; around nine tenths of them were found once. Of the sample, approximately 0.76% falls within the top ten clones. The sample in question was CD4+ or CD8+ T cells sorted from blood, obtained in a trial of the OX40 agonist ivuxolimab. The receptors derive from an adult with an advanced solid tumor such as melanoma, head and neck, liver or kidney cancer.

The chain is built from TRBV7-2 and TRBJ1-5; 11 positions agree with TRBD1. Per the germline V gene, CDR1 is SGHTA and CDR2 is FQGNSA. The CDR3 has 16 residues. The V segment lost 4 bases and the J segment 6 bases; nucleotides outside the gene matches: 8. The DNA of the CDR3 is TGTGCCAGCAGCTCCGGGACAGGGGGTTTTGGTCAGCCCCAGCATTTT. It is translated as CASSSGTGGFGQPQHF.

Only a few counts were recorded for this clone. The CDR3 DNA reads TGTGCCAGCTCACCGCCGAGGGGGGGGACCTCTGGAAACACCATATATTTT. Protein sequence: CASSPPRGGTSGNTIYF. V usage is TRBV18 and J usage is TRBJ1-3; D perhaps matches TRBD1 (6 bases). Between the trimmed V and J ends, which lost 3 bases and 0 bases, there was a span of 15 bases. CDR1 is KGHSH and CDR2 is LQKENI in the germline V gene. The CDR3 runs to 17 residues.